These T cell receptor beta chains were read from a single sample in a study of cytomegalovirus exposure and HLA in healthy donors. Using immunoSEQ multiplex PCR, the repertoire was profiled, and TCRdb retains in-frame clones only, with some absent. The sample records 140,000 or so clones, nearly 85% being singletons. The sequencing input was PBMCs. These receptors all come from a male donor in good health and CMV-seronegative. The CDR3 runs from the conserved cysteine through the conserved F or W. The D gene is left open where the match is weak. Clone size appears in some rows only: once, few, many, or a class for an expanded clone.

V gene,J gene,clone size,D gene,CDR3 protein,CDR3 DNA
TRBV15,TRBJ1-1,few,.,CATSREGQGYTEAFF,TGTGCCACCAGCAGAGAAGGGCAGGGGTACACTGAAGCTTTCTTT
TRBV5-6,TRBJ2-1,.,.,CASSLEYLEQFF,TGTGCCAGCAGCTTGGAATATCTAGAGCAGTTCTTC
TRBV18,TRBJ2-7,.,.,CASSEGASGKSYEQYF,TGTGCCAGCTCAGAGGGCGCATCGGGGAAGTCCTACGAGCAGTACTTC
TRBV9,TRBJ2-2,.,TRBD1,CASSPRTGNTGELFF,TGTGCCAGCAGCCCTCGGACAGGGAACACCGGGGAGCTGTTTTTT
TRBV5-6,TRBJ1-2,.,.,CASSLDPFSGRNYGYTF,TGTGCCAGCAGCTTGGATCCTTTTAGCGGCAGAAACTATGGCTACACCTTC
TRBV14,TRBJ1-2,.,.,CASSQDHAVAGGYTF,TGTGCCAGCAGCCAAGATCATGCGGTAGCGGGAGGCTACACCTTC
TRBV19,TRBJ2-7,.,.,CASSRTRAYEQYF,TGTGCCAGTAGTAGGACAAGGGCCTACGAGCAGTACTTC
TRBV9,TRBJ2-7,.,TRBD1,CASSLGQGGPSEQYF,TGTGCCAGCAGCCTCGGACAGGGGGGGCCCTCCGAGCAGTACTTC
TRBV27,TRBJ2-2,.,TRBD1,CASSPTGGNTGELFF,TGTGCCAGCAGCCCCACAGGGGGCAACACCGGGGAGCTGTTTTTT
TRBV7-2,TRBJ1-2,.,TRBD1,CASSLMGTGGVYGYTF,TGTGCCAGCAGCTTAATGGGGACAGGGGGCGTCTATGGCTACACCTTC
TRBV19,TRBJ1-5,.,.,CASSNREPEQPQHF,TGTGCCAGTAGTAACAGGGAGCCAGAGCAGCCCCAGCATTTT
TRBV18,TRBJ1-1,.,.,CASSPTESMNTEAFF,TGTGCCAGCTCCCCTACGGAGTCCATGAACACTGAAGCTTTCTTT
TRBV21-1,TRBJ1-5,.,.,CASSKYGTGITLSNQPQHF,TGTGCCAGCAGCAAATATGGGACAGGGATCACCCTTAGCAATCAGCCCCAGCATTTT
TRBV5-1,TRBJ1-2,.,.,CASSFVTSGLAYTF,TGCGCCAGCAGCTTTGTGACTTCAGGTTTAGCGTACACCTTC
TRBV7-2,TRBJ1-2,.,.,CTSSLALSSYGYTF,TGTACCAGCAGCTTAGCGCTAAGTTCCTATGGCTACACCTTC
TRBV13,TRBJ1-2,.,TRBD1,CASSPPDRGPSLLDYGYTF,TGTGCCAGCAGCCCACCGGACAGGGGACCGTCTCTACTCGACTATGGCTACACCTTC
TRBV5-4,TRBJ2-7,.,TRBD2,CASSEGTRRYEQYF,TGTGCCAGCAGCGAAGGGACTAGGAGGTACGAGCAGTACTTC
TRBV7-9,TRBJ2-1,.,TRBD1,CSSSNRQGYNEQFF,TGTTCCAGCAGCAATAGACAGGGATACAATGAGCAGTTCTTC
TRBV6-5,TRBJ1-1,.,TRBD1,CASSGTGETEAFF,TGTGCCAGCAGTGGGACAGGGGAAACTGAAGCTTTCTTT
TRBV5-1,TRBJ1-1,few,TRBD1,CASSGTANTEAFF,TGCGCCAGCAGCGGGACAGCAAACACTGAAGCTTTCTTT
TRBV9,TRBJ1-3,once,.,CASSATVGNTIYF,TGTGCCAGCAGCGCCACAGTGGGAAACACCATATATTTT
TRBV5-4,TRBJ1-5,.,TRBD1,CASSLEGGDQPQHF,TGTGCCAGCAGCTTGGAAGGGGGCGATCAGCCCCAGCATTTT
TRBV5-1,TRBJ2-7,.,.,CASSLVGGSPSYEQYF,TGCGCCAGCAGCCTTGTTGGGGGGTCACCCTCCTACGAGCAGTACTTC
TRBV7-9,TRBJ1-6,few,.,CASSFVLGSPLHF,TGTGCCAGCAGCTTCGTCCTAGGTTCACCCCTCCACTTT
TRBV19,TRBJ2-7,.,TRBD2,CASSSSGGPGRAEQYF,TGTGCCAGTAGTTCTAGCGGGGGACCAGGCCGGGCCGAGCAGTACTTC
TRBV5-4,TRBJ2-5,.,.,CASSPRGIPGETQYF,TGTGCCAGCAGCCCAAGGGGTATTCCCGGGGAGACCCAGTACTTC
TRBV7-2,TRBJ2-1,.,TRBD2,CASSSGLARYEQFF,TGTGCCAGCAGCTCCGGACTAGCGAGGTATGAGCAGTTCTTC
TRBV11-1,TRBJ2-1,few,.,CASSLAGVYNEQFF,TGTGCCAGCAGCTTAGCGGGAGTCTACAATGAGCAGTTCTTC
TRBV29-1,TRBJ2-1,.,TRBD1,CSAQGVFNEQFF,TGCAGCGCTCAGGGGGTTTTCAATGAGCAGTTCTTC
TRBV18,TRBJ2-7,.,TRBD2,CASSLAGGSYEQYF,TGTGCCAGCTCACTAGCGGGAGGATCCTACGAGCAGTACTTC
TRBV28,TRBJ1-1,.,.,CASVYRVNTEAFF,TGTGCCAGCGTTTACAGGGTGAACACTGAAGCTTTCTTT
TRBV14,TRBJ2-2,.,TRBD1,CASSQWTGTGELFF,TGTGCCAGCAGCCAATGGACAGGGACCGGGGAGCTGTTTTTT
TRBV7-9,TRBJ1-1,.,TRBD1,CSSSLTGAGAFF,TGTTCCAGCAGCTTAACAGGGGCTGGGGCTTTCTTT
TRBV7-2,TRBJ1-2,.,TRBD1,CASSSDRVRGYGYTF,TGTGCCAGCAGCTCGGACAGGGTTAGAGGCTATGGCTACACCTTC
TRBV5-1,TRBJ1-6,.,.,CASSLAETENSLLHF,TGCGCCAGCAGCTTGGCCGAGACAGAGAATTCACTCCTCCACTTT
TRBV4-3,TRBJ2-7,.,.,CASSQDFRGALSYEQYF,TGCGCCAGCAGCCAAGATTTCAGGGGTGCCCTCTCCTACGAGCAGTACTTC
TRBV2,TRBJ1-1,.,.,CASRRGMNTEAFF,TGTGCCAGCCGGCGGGGCATGAACACTGAAGCTTTCTTT
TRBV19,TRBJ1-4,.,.,CASGVGAANEKLFF,TGTGCCAGTGGTGTGGGGGCGGCTAATGAAAAACTGTTTTTT
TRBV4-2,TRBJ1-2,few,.,CASSQDSGANGVYGYTF,TGTGCCAGCAGCCAAGATTCTGGGGCCAACGGCGTCTATGGCTACACCTTC
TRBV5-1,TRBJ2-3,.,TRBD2,CASSLELGTSGVKSTDTQYF,TGCGCCAGCAGCTTGGAATTAGGGACTAGCGGGGTTAAAAGCACAGATACGCAGTATTTT
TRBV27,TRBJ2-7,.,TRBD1,CASRTFDRGLHEQYF,TGTGCCAGCAGGACCTTCGACAGGGGGCTTCACGAGCAGTACTTC
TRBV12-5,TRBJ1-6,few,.,CASGSPSTGFLASYNSPLHF,TGTGCTAGTGGTTCGCCCTCGACAGGATTTTTGGCCTCCTATAATTCACCCCTCCACTTT
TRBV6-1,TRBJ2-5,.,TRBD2,CASSPTSAGTQYF,TGTGCCAGCAGTCCAACTAGCGCTGGGACCCAGTACTTC
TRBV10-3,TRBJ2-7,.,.,CAIRDQDFLDEQYF,TGTGCCATCCGAGATCAAGACTTCCTCGACGAGCAGTACTTC
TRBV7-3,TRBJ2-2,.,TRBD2,CASSLSGGAGELFF,TGTGCCAGCAGCTTAAGCGGGGGGGCCGGGGAGCTGTTTTTT
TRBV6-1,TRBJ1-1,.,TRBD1,CASRWTGNTEAFF,TGTGCCAGCAGGTGGACAGGAAACACTGAAGCTTTCTTT
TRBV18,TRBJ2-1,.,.,CASSLSYNEQFF,TGTGCCAGCTCCCTCAGTTACAATGAGCAGTTCTTC
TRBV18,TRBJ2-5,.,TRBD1,CASSPRQGARETQYF,TGTGCCAGCTCACCACGTCAGGGGGCAAGGGAGACCCAGTACTTC
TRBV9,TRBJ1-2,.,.,CASAPRGNYGYTF,TGTGCCAGCGCCCCTCGGGGGAACTATGGCTACACCTTC
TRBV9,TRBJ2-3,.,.,CASSVGDSRGNTQYF,TGTGCCAGCAGCGTAGGGGACTCCCGCGGAAATACGCAGTATTTT
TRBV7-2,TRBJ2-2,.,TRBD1,CASSLGTGSSGELFF,TGTGCCAGCAGCTTAGGGACAGGGTCGTCCGGGGAGCTGTTTTTT
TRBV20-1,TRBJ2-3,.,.,CSARGYTQYF,TGCAGTGCTCGGGGGTATACGCAGTATTTT
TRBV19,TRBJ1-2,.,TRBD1,CASSMYKGRGPLKYGYTF,TGTGCCAGTAGTATGTATAAGGGCAGGGGGCCTTTGAAGTATGGCTACACCTTC
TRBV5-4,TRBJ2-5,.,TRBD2,CASSLETSGQETQYF,TGTGCCAGCAGCTTGGAGACTAGCGGGCAAGAGACCCAGTACTTC
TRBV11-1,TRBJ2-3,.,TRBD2,CASSSRGPSGRTDTQYF,TGTGCCAGCAGCTCCAGGGGCCCTAGCGGGCGCACAGATACGCAGTATTTT
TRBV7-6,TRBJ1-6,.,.,CASSLDRVNSPLHF,TGTGCCAGCAGCTTAGACAGGGTAAATTCACCCCTCCACTTT